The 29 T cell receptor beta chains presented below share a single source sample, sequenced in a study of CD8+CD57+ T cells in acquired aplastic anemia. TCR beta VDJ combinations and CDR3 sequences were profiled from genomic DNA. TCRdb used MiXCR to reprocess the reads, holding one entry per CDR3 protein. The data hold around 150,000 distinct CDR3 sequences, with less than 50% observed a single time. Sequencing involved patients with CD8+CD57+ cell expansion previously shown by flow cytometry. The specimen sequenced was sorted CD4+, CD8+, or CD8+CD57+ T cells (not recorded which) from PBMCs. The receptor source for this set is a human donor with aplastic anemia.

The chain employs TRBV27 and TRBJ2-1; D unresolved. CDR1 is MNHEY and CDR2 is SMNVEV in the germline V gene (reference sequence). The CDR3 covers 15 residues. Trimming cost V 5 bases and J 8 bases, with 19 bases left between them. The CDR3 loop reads CASSGSWEAVDEQFF. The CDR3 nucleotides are TGTGCCAGCAGTGGCTCATGGGAAGCAGTAGATGAGCAGTTCTTC.

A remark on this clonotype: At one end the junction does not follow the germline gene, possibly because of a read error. The chain's CDR3 is CSASPSGRKPSYGQYF. The CDR3 nucleotides read TGCAGTGCTAGTCCTAGCGGGAGAAAGCCCTCATACGGGCAGTACTTC. The J gene is TRBJ2-7, the V gene TRBV20-1, with 10 bases identical to TRBD2. Germline V lookup: CDR1 DFQATT, CDR2 SNEGSKA (reference sequence). CDR3 length equals 16 residues.

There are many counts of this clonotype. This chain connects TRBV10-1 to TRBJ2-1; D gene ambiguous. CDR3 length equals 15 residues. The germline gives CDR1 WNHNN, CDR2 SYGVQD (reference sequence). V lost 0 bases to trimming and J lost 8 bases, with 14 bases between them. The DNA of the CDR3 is TGCGCCAGCAGTGAGTCGCAATTGGAGTTCGATGAGCAGTTCTTC. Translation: CASSESQLEFDEQFF.

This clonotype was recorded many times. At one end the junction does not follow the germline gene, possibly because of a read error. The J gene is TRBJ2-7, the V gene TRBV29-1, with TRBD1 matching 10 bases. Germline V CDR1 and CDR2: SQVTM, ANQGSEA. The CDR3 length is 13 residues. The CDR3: CSLPRDRGYEQCF. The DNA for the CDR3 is TGCAGCCTACCCCGGGACAGGGGCTACGAGCAGTGCTTC.

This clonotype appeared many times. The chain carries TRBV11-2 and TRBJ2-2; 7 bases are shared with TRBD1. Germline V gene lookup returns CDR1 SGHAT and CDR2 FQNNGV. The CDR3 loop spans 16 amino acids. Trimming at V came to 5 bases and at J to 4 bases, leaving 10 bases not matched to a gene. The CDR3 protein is CASSPRDSRVTGELFF. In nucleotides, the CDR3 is TGTGCCAGCAGCCCGAGGGACAGTCGGGTCACCGGGGAGCTGTTTTTT.

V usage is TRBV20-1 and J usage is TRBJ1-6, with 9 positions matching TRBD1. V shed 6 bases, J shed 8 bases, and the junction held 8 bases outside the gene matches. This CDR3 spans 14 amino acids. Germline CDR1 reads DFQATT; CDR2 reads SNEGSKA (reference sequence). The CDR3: CSARTGGTDSPLHF. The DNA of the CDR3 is TGCAGTGCCCGTACAGGGGGCACTGATTCACCCCTCCACTTT.

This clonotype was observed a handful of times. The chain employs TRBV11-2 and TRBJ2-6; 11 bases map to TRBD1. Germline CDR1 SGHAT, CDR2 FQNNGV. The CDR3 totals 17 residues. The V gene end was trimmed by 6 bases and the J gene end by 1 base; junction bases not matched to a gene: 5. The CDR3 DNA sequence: TGTGCCAGCAGACCGGGACAGGGGGGTTCTGGGGCCAACGTCCTGACTTTC. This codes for CASRPGQGGSGANVLTF. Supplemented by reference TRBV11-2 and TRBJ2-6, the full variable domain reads EAGVAQSPRYKIIEKRQSVAFWCNPISGHATLYWYQQILGQGPKLLIQFQNNGVVDDSQLPKDRFSAERLKGVDSTLKIQPAKLEDSAVYLCASRPGQGGSGANVLTFGAGSRLTVL.

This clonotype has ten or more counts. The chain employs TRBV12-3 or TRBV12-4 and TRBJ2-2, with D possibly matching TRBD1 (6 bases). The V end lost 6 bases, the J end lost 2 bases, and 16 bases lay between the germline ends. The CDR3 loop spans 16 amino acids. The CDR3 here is CASSTGTRANTGELFF. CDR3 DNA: TGTGCCAGCAGCACCGGGACAAGGGCTAACACCGGGGAGCTGTTTTTT.

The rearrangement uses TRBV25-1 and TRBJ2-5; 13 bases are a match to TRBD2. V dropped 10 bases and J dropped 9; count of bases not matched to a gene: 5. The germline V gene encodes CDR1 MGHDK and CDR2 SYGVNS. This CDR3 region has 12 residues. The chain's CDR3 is CAIGLAGVAQYF. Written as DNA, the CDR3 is TGTGCCATAGGACTAGCGGGAGTGGCCCAGTACTTC.

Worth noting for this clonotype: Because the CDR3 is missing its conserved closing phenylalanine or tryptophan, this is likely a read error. DNA for the CDR3: TGTGCCAGCAGGCCTATCATAGGCGTGGTGGGTGGAAACACCATATATCTT. It encodes CASRPIIGVVGGNTIYL. The V and J genes are TRBV12-3 or TRBV12-4 and TRBJ1-3, with D hard to call. This CDR3 has 17 amino acids. Trimming stripped 6 bases from V and 3 bases from J, with 21 bases between.

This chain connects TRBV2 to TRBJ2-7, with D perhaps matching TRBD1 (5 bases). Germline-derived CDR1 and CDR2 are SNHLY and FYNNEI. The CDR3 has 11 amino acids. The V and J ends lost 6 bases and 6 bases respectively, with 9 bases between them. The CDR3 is CASRQASEQYF. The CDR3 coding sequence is TGTGCCAGCAGACAGGCCTCCGAGCAGTACTTC.

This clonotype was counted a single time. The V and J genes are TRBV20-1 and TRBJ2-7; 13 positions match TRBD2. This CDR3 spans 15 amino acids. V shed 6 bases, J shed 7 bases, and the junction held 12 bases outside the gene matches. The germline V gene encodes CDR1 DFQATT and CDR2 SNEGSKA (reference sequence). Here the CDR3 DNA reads TGCAGTGCGAAGCCCCGACTAGCGGGGGGCTGGGAGCAGTACTTC. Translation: CSAKPRLAGGWEQYF.

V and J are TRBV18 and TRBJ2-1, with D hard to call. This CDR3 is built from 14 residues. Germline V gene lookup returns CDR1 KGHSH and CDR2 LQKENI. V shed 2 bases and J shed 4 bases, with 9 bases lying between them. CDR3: CASSPTPQYNEQFF. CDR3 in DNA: TGTGCCAGCTCACCAACTCCGCAATACAATGAGCAGTTCTTC. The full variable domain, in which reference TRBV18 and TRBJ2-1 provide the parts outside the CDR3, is NAGVMQNPRHLVRRRGQEARLRCSPMKGHSHVYWYRQLPEEGLKFMVYLQKENIIDESGMPKERFSAEFPKEGPSILRIQQVVRGDSAAYFCASSPTPQYNEQFFGPGTRLTVL.

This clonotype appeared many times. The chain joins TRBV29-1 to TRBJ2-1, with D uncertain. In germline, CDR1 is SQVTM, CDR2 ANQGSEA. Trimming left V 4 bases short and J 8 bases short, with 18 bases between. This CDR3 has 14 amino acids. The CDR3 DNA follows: TGCAGCGTTGCAACAGAGGTTAATGCCCATGAGCAGTTCTTC. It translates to CSVATEVNAHEQFF.

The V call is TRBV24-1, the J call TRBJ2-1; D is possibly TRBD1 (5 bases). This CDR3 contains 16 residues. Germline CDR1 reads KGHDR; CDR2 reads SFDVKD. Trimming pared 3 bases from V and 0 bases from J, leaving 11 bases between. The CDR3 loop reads CATSDIWGSSYNEQFF. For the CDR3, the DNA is TGTGCCACCAGTGATATTTGGGGCAGCTCCTACAATGAGCAGTTCTTC.

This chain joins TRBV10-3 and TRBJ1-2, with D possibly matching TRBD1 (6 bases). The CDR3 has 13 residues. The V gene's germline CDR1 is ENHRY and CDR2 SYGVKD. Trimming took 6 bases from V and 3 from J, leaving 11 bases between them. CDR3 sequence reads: CAIRERTDYGYTF. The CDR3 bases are TGTGCCATCAGGGAGAGGACAGACTATGGCTACACCTTC.

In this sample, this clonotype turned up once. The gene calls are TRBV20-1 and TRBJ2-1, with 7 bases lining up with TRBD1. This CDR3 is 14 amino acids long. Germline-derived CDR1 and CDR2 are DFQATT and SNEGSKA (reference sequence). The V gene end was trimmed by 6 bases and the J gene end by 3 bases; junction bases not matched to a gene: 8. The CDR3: CSALDRAVYNEQFF. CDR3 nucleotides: TGCAGTGCCCTCGACAGGGCCGTCTACAATGAGCAGTTCTTC.

This chain's CDR3 is CASSLGQADGTQYF. The CDR3, as DNA: TGTGCCAGCAGCTTAGGGCAGGCGGATGGGACCCAGTACTTC. J is TRBJ2-5 and V is TRBV7-2; D is ambiguous. V was pared by 1 base and J by 7 bases, with 13 bases between. The CDR3 is made up of 14 amino acids. The germline gives CDR1 SGHTA, CDR2 FQGNSA.

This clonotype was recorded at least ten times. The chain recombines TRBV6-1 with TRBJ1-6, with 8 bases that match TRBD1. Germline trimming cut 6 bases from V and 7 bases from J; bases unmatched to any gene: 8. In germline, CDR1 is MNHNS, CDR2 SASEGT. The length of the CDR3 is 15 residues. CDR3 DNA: TGTGCCAGCAGATTTGGACAGGGCGACAATTCACCCCTCCACTTT. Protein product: CASRFGQGDNSPLHF.

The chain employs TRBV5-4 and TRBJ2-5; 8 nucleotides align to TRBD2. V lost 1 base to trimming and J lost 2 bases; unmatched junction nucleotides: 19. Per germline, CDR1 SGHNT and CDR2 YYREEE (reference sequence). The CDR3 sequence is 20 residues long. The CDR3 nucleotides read TGTGCCAGCAGCTTGCCCAATCGCGGGAGGATATACAATGAGCAAGAGACCCAGTACTTC. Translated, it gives CASSLPNRGRIYNEQETQYF.

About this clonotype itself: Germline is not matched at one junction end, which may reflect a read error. CDR3 sequence reads: CAGSLGVNTGELFF. As DNA, the CDR3 is TGTGCCGGCAGCTTAGGAGTGAACACCGGGGAGCTGTTTTTT. The J gene is TRBJ2-2, the V gene TRBV11-2; D unclear. The germline V gene has CDR1 SGHAT and CDR2 FQNNGV. The CDR3 sequence is 14 residues long.

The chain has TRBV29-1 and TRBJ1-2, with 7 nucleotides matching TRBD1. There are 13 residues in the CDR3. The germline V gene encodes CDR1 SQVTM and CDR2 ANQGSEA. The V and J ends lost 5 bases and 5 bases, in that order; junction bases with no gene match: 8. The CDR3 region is CSVPGTDPYGYTF. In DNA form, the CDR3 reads TGCAGCGTTCCCGGGACAGACCCTTATGGCTACACCTTC.

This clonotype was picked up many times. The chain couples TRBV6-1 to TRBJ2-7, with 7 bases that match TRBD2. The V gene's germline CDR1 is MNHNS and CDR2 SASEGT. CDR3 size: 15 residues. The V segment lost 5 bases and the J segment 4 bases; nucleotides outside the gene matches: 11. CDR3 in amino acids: CASSPTPASGYEQYF. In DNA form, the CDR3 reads TGTGCCAGCAGTCCAACCCCGGCTAGCGGTTACGAGCAGTACTTC.

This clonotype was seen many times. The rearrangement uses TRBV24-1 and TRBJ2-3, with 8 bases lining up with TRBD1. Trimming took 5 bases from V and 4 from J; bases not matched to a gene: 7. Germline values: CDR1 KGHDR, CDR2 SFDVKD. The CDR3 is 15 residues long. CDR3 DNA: TGTGCCACCAGTGCAACAGGGGGTGACGCAGATACGCAGTATTTT. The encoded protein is CATSATGGDADTQYF.

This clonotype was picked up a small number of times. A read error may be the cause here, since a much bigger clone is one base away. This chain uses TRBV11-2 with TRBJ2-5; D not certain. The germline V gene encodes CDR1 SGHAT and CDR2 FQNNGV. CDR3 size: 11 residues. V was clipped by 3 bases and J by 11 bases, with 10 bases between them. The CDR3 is CASSFGRVQYF. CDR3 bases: TGTGCCAGCAGCTTCGGTCGGGTTCAGTACTTC.

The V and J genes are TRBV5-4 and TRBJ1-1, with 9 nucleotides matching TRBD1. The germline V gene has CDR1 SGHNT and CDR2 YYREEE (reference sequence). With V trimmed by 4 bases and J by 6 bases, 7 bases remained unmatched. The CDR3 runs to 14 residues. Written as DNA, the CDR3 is TGTGCCAGCAGCGCCCGGGACAGGGTTCCTGAAGCTTTCTTT. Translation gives CASSARDRVPEAFF. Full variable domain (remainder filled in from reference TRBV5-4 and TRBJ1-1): ETGVTQSPTHLIKTRGQQVTLRCSSQSGHNTVSWYQQALGQGPQFIFQYYREEENGRGNFPPRFSGLQFPNYSSELNVNALELDDSALYLCASSARDRVPEAFFGQGTRLTVV.

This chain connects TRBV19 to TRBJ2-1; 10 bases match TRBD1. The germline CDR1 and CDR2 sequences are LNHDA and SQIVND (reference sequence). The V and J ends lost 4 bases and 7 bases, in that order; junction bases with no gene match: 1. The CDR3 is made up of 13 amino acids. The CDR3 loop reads CASSKGQGNEQFF. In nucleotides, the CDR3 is TGTGCCAGTAGTAAGGGACAGGGGAATGAGCAGTTCTTC.

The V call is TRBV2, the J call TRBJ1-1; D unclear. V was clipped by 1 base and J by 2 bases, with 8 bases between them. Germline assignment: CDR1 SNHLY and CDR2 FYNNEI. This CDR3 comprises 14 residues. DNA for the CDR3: TGTGCCAGCAGTGAAGGGGAGTCCAACACTGAAGCTTTCTTT. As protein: CASSEGESNTEAFF.

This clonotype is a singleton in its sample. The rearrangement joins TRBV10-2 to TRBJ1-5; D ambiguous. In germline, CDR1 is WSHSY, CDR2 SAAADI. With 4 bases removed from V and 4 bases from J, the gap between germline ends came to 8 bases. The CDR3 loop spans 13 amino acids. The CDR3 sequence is CASSGSENQPQHF. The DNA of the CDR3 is TGCGCCAGCAGTGGCTCAGAGAATCAGCCCCAGCATTTT.